Below, 28 T cell receptor beta chains from the same sample are listed, as sequenced in a study of shared clonotypes between healthy human individuals. Profiled with immunoSEQ multiplex PCR; TCRdb holds only in-frame clones, not every one. This sample carries about 2.4 million clones, 90% to 95% of them seen once, and the ten largest clones take about 0.38%. Sequencing was done on a sample of naive CD4+ T cells from PBMCs. Subset in this sample: CD45RA+ positively selected. The receptors were gathered from a man aged 18 to 30 in good health. Some clones in this sample may be carry-over from other donors' samples.

V is TRBV10-2 and J is TRBJ2-7, with D perhaps TRBD1 (5 bases). This CDR3 is 14 amino acids long. CDR1 is WSHSY, CDR2 SAAADI, per germline. Trimming took 5 bases from V and 0 from J, leaving 11 bases between them. Written as DNA, the CDR3 is TGCGCCAGCAGTACGGCAGGGCTCTCCTACGAGCAGTACTTC. It translates to CASSTAGLSYEQYF.

J is TRBJ2-3 and V is TRBV7-6; TRBD1 aligns across 11 bases. CDR3 size: 17 residues. Germline V gene data show CDR1 as SGHVS and CDR2 as FNYEAQ. V was clipped by 5 bases and J by 3 bases; unmatched bases: 10. In nucleotides, the CDR3 is TGTGCCAGCAGCCCAAGACCTGGACAGGGGGCTACAGATACGCAGTATTTT. Its protein product is CASSPRPGQGATDTQYF.

V is TRBV7-2 and J is TRBJ1-2, with D tentatively TRBD1 (5 bases). CDR3 length: 15 amino acids. V lost 2 bases and J lost 9, with 19 bases in between. CDR1 is SGHTA and CDR2 is FQGNSA in the germline V gene. This CDR3 reads CASSLRSGRDASYTF. Here the CDR3 DNA reads TGTGCCAGCAGCTTAAGGTCGGGCAGGGACGCGAGCTACACCTTC. Complete variable domain (other parts from reference TRBV7-2 and TRBJ1-2): GAGVSQSPSNKVTEKGKDVELRCDPISGHTALYWYRQSLGQGLEFLIYFQGNSAPDKSGLPSDRFSAERTGGSVSTLTIQRTQQEDSAVYLCASSLRSGRDASYTFGSGTRLTVV.

This clone came up once. V gene TRBV19 combines with J gene TRBJ2-3; 8 nucleotides align to TRBD1. Unmatched junction bases numbered 6, after V lost 3 bases and J lost 4 bases. Germline loops: CDR1 LNHDA, CDR2 SQIVND (reference sequence). The CDR3 extends over 15 amino acids. The CDR3 DNA reads TGTGCCAGTAGTATCTGGCAGGGGGCCGCAGATACGCAGTATTTT. It translates to CASSIWQGAADTQYF.

The gene calls are TRBV5-5 and TRBJ2-7, with D tentatively TRBD2 (5 bases). Germline-derived CDR1 and CDR2 are SGHKS and YYEKEE (reference sequence). V lost 3 bases to trimming and J lost 5 bases, with 15 bases between them. This CDR3 has 14 amino acids. The CDR3 protein is CASSSGNLLDEQYF. In nucleotides, the CDR3 is TGTGCCAGCAGCTCCGGGAATTTACTTGACGAGCAGTACTTC.

The chain has TRBV5-1 and TRBJ2-1; TRBD2 matches at 13 bases. Germline V gives CDR1 SGHRS, CDR2 YFSETQ. The V segment lost 4 bases and the J segment 7 bases; nucleotides outside the gene matches: 8. This CDR3 region has 16 residues. The CDR3 nucleotides read TGCGCCAGCAGCCCTACTAGCGGGAGGGCCGGTAATGAGCAGTTCTTC. It codes for CASSPTSGRAGNEQFF. Supplemented by reference TRBV5-1 and TRBJ2-1, the full variable domain reads KAGVTQTPRYLIKTRGQQVTLSCSPISGHRSVSWYQQTPGQGLQFLFEYFSETQRNKGNFPGRFSGRQFSNSRSEMNVSTLELGDSALYLCASSPTSGRAGNEQFFGPGTRLTVL.

This rearrangement joins TRBV7-2 to TRBJ1-2; D gene uncertain. The CDR3 totals 13 residues. Trimming removed 5 bases at V and 8 bases at J, with 15 bases between. Germline values: CDR1 SGHTA, CDR2 FQGNSA. The DNA of the CDR3 is TGTGCCAGCAGCCCGGATATGCGTCCCGGCTACACCTTC. Protein sequence: CASSPDMRPGYTF.

V gene TRBV18 combines with J gene TRBJ2-3; 8 bases are a match to TRBD2. This CDR3 spans 13 amino acids. CDR1 and CDR2 (germline): KGHSH, LQKENI. Trimming cost V 6 bases and J 3 bases; bases outside gene matches: 2. The CDR3, as DNA: TGTGCCAGCTCCTCTAGCGGGACAGATACGCAGTATTTT. Translation: CASSSSGTDTQYF. Variable domain in full (rest from reference TRBV18 and TRBJ2-3): NAGVMQNPRHLVRRRGQEARLRCSPMKGHSHVYWYRQLPEEGLKFMVYLQKENIIDESGMPKERFSAEFPKEGPSILRIQQVVRGDSAAYFCASSSSGTDTQYFGPGTRLTVL.

A note on this clone: The same CDR3 also results from other DNA sequences found in this sample. This chain links TRBV28 with TRBJ2-3; D unresolved. Germline loops: CDR1 MDHEN, CDR2 SYDVKM. Trimming stripped 6 bases from V and 0 bases from J, with 7 bases between. The CDR3 is 13 amino acids. CDR3 nucleotides: TGTGCCAGCAGCCTCGGGAGCACAGATACGCAGTATTTT. Its protein is CASSLGSTDTQYF.

The chain joins TRBV9 to TRBJ2-2, with D perhaps being TRBD1 or TRBD2 (5 bases each). The germline V gene encodes CDR1 SGDLS and CDR2 YYNGEE. V lost 4 bases and J 8 bases, leaving 18 bases between the germline ends. This CDR3 has 15 amino acids. The CDR3 sequence is CASSPEGLPSGELFF. The CDR3 region has the DNA TGTGCCAGCAGCCCCGAGGGGCTCCCCTCTGGGGAGCTGTTTTTT. Together with reference TRBV9 and TRBJ2-2, the CDR3 gives the full variable domain: DSGVTQTPKHLITATGQRVTLRCSPRSGDLSVYWYQQSLDQGLQFLIQYYNGEERAKGNILERFSAQQFPDLHSELNLSSLELGDSALYFCASSPEGLPSGELFFGEGSRLTVL.

This chain uses TRBV9 with TRBJ2-1; 7 bases line up with TRBD2. From germline, CDR1 is SGDLS and CDR2 YYNGEE. CDR3 length: 15 residues. V lost 4 bases and J lost 11; bases outside the gene matches: 15. DNA of the CDR3: TGTGCCAGCAGCCCCCATCCTGCTAGCGGATATAAGCAGTTCTTC. Translating it yields CASSPHPASGYKQFF.

V and J are TRBV6-5 and TRBJ2-7, with D tentatively TRBD1 (6 bases). V lost 4 bases, J lost 0 bases, and 16 bases lay in between. This CDR3 has 16 residues. CDR1 and CDR2 (germline): MNHEY, SVGAGI. This CDR3 reads CASSLGRGAYSYEQYF. The CDR3 DNA reads as TGTGCCAGCAGTTTAGGCAGGGGAGCATACTCCTACGAGCAGTACTTC.

This sequence joins TRBV7-2 and TRBJ1-2; D not resolved. This CDR3 region has 13 residues. Between the trimmed V and J ends, which lost 5 bases and 6 bases, there was a span of 13 bases. CDR1 SGHTA and CDR2 FQGNSA come from the germline V gene. CDR3 in amino acids: CASSPQPSNGYTF. The DNA for the CDR3 is TGTGCCAGCAGCCCCCAACCGAGTAATGGCTACACCTTC.

This chain links TRBV30 with TRBJ2-2, with a possible D match to TRBD1 (6 bases). There are 15 residues in the CDR3. The V gene's germline CDR1 is GTSNPN and CDR2 SVGIG (reference sequence). V lost 4 bases to trimming and J lost 3 bases, with 15 bases between them. CDR3 loop: CAWKEGDSDTGELFF. CDR3 nucleotide sequence: TGTGCCTGGAAAGAGGGGGATAGCGACACCGGGGAGCTGTTTTTT.

The J gene is TRBJ2-7, the V gene TRBV6-5; no clear D. V lost 2 bases and J lost 2, with 10 bases in between. The CDR3 is 14 residues long. Germline CDR1 and CDR2: MNHEY and SVGAGI. Here the CDR3 DNA reads TGTGCCAGCAGTTACAAGTGGCAGGCCTACGAGCAGTACTTC. Residues: CASSYKWQAYEQYF.

The CDR3 loop reads CASSPRGRQETQYF. Here the CDR3 DNA reads TGCGCCAGCAGCCCTCGTGGACGGCAAGAGACCCAGTACTTC. J is TRBJ2-5 and V is TRBV4-1; D is unclear. Germline CDR1 MGHRA, CDR2 YSYEKL. V dropped 4 bases and J dropped 2 bases, with 11 bases sitting between them. The CDR3 is 14 amino acids.

The V gene is TRBV9, the J gene TRBJ2-3; possibly TRBD2 for D (7 bases). The CDR3 is 15 amino acids. Germline V gene sequence: CDR1 SGDLS, CDR2 YYNGEE. Trimming removed 6 bases at V and 2 bases at J, with 16 bases between. CDR3 nucleotides: TGTGCCAGCACCCCGGGGGGCGGACTCACAGATACGCAGTATTTT. It translates to CASTPGGGLTDTQYF.

Only one count was recorded for this clone. This sequence joins TRBV30 and TRBJ2-2; D gene unclear. V shed 0 bases and J shed 7 bases, with 15 bases lying between them. The CDR3 has 15 amino acids. Germline assignment: CDR1 GTSNPN and CDR2 SVGIG (reference sequence). CDR3 coding DNA: TGTGCCTGGAGTGTAGGTTGGACCCACATCGGGGAGCTGTTTTTT. It yields the protein CAWSVGWTHIGELFF. Full variable domain (missing parts from reference TRBV30 and TRBJ2-2): SQTIHQWPATLVQPVGSPLSLECTVEGTSNPNLYWYRQAAGRGLQLLFYSVGIGQISSEVPQNLSASRPQDRQFILSSKKLLLSDSGFYLCAWSVGWTHIGELFFGEGSRLTVL.

The chain links TRBV29-1 to TRBJ1-4; D is unclear. V lost 7 bases and J 4 bases, leaving 10 bases between the germline ends. The germline V gene encodes CDR1 SQVTM and CDR2 ANQGSEA. The CDR3 runs 12 residues. CDR3 protein: CSAEGGNEKLFF. For the CDR3, the DNA is TGCAGCGCCGAGGGAGGTAATGAAAAACTGTTTTTT.

As regards this clone: In the same sample, other DNA sequences code for this CDR3. V usage is TRBV5-1 and J usage is TRBJ2-7; no reliable D call. The germline gives CDR1 SGHRS, CDR2 YFSETQ. The CDR3 runs 14 residues. The ends were cut back, 0 bases at V and 2 bases at J, with 9 bases in the middle. CDR3 protein: CASSLAGSAYEQYF. CDR3 nucleotide sequence: TGCGCCAGCAGCTTGGCCGGCAGTGCCTACGAGCAGTACTTC.

V gene TRBV9 combines with J gene TRBJ2-1; 8 bases align to TRBD2. V was pared by 0 bases and J by 7 bases, with 3 bases of the junction left unmatched. The V gene's germline CDR1 is SGDLS and CDR2 YYNGEE. The length of the CDR3 is 14 residues. The chain's CDR3 is CASSVEASGNEQFF. DNA of the CDR3: TGTGCCAGCAGCGTAGAGGCTAGCGGGAATGAGCAGTTCTTC.

Of note for this clone: This sample also contains other DNA sequences that code for the same CDR3. The genes are TRBV25-1 and TRBJ1-1, with 9 bases aligning to TRBD1. There are 15 residues in the CDR3. Germline CDR1 is MGHDK and CDR2 is SYGVNS. The V segment lost 3 bases and the J segment 5 bases; nucleotides outside the gene matches: 7. The CDR3 bases are TGTGCCAGCAGTGATCCGGGACAGGGAGGTACTGAAGCTTTCTTT. Its translation: CASSDPGQGGTEAFF.

V gene TRBV2 combines with J gene TRBJ2-1, with a possible D match to TRBD1 (6 bases). Germline V gives CDR1 SNHLY, CDR2 FYNNEI. The V and J ends lost 7 bases and 4 bases respectively, with 11 bases between them. The CDR3 sequence is 13 residues long. CDR3 sequence (DNA): TGTGCCAGCAACCCGGGACAATACAATGAGCAGTTCTTC. Its protein product is CASNPGQYNEQFF.

The chain is built from TRBV27 and TRBJ2-3; no clear D. Trimming took off 5 bases at V and 8 bases at J, with 8 bases between the two ends. The CDR3 covers 11 residues. From germline, CDR1 is MNHEY and CDR2 SMNVEV (reference sequence). The CDR3 sequence is CASSVGLTQYF. CDR3 DNA: TGTGCCAGCAGTGTTGGTCTTACGCAGTATTTT.

The chain is built from TRBV7-2 and TRBJ2-1, with D tentatively TRBD1 (6 bases). Trimming removed 5 bases from V and 0 bases from J, with 14 bases in between. The CDR3 length is 16 residues. Germline V gene sequence: CDR1 SGHTA, CDR2 FQGNSA. CDR3 nucleotides: TGTGCCAGCAGCCCACTACAGGGCTTCTCCTACAATGAGCAGTTCTTC. As protein: CASSPLQGFSYNEQFF.

This chain uses TRBV5-4 with TRBJ1-2; 8 bases are shared with TRBD1. Per the germline V gene, CDR1 is SGHNT and CDR2 is YYREEE (reference sequence). The CDR3 is 14 residues long. With 0 bases clipped from V and 3 bases from J, the junction kept 1 base outside the gene matches. This CDR3 is CASSLVRGHYGYTF. The DNA of the CDR3 is TGTGCCAGCAGCTTGGTCAGGGGGCACTATGGCTACACCTTC.

The rearrangement links TRBV27 to TRBJ1-2; the D is unclear. Germline loops: CDR1 MNHEY, CDR2 SMNVEV (reference sequence). V lost 2 bases and J lost 7, with 8 bases in between. The CDR3 length is 12 residues. The CDR3 region has the DNA TGTGCCAGCAGTTTAGCGGGCTTTGGCTACACCTTC. Encoded protein: CASSLAGFGYTF.

This chain connects TRBV27 to TRBJ2-7; the D gene could be TRBD1 or TRBD2 (5 bases each). CDR1 is MNHEY, CDR2 SMNVEV, per germline (reference sequence). V gave up 7 bases and J gave up 3 bases, with 16 bases separating them. This CDR3 is built from 14 residues. In DNA form, the CDR3 reads TGTGCCAGCATTCGACCGGGACCGAACTACGAGCAGTACTTC. This sequence encodes CASIRPGPNYEQYF.